The 20 T cell receptor beta chains given below trace back to one sample, sequenced in a study of diagnostic markers for celiac disease. TCRdb derives one entry per CDR3 protein from the reads, leaving out DNA. The listing contains 5,000 to 6,000 distinct CDR3 sequences. The sequencing input was either unsorted cells or a sorted T cell fraction (not recorded which). These receptors all stem from a human donor. This table probably holds off-target reads from a library built for another chain.

This chain uses TRBV11-2 with TRBJ1-1. CDR3 length: 13 residues. CDR1 and CDR2 (germline): SGHAT, FQNNGV. This chain's CDR3 is CASSSSYNTEAFF.

J is TRBJ1-1 and V is TRBV5-1; TCRdb designates TRBD1, a call that cannot be tested without DNA. Germline CDR1 is SGHRS and CDR2 is YFSETQ. The CDR3 totals 15 residues. CDR3 residues: CASSSRGRTNTEAFF.

V and J are TRBV20-1 and TRBJ2-3; TCRdb selects TRBD2, and the lack of DNA leaves this call unchecked. The CDR3 extends over 14 amino acids. The germline gives CDR1 DFQATT, CDR2 SNEGSKA (reference sequence). CDR3 sequence reads: CSARLPRPPDTQYF.

The CDR3 loop is CAWSVGTSYYEQYF. V gene TRBV30 combines with J gene TRBJ2-7; TCRdb reports TRBD2, a call that lacks DNA to check it against. This CDR3 is built from 14 residues. Germline lookup yields CDR1 GTSNPN and CDR2 SVGIG (reference sequence).

The rearrangement uses TRBV30 and TRBJ1-3; there is no DNA to check the TCRdb D call of TRBD1. The germline CDR1 and CDR2 sequences are GTSNPN and SVGIG (reference sequence). The CDR3 consists of 14 residues. CDR3 sequence reads: CAWNRGGSGNTIYF.

The chain employs TRBV7-2 and TRBJ2-3; the TCRdb call, TRBD2, lacks DNA for checking. This CDR3 has 17 amino acids. Looked up from germline, CDR1 is SGHTA and CDR2 is FQGNSA. The CDR3 sequence: CASSFWFQREVTDTQYF.

This chain uses TRBV4-3 with TRBJ1-2; TCRdb's D call, TRBD1, is unchecked because there is no DNA. Looked up from germline, CDR1 is LGHNA and CDR2 is YSLEER. The CDR3 is 14 residues long. The CDR3 here is CASSQDTGPAGYTF.

This clonotype is deemed medium-sized by its frequency. The chain is built from TRBV7-6 and TRBJ2-1. Germline lookup yields CDR1 SGHVS and CDR2 FNYEAQ. This CDR3 has 14 residues. CDR3 region: CASSLAFSYNEQFF.

V and J are TRBV7-2 and TRBJ2-2. The CDR3 covers 14 residues. Germline V gives CDR1 SGHTA, CDR2 FQGNSA. The CDR3 spells CASSLRVGTGELFF. Filled out from reference TRBV7-2 and TRBJ2-2, the complete variable domain reads GAGVSQSPSNKVTEKGKDVELRCDPISGHTALYWYRQSLGQGLEFLIYFQGNSAPDKSGLPSDRFSAERTGGSVSTLTIQRTQQEDSAVYLCASSLRVGTGELFFGEGSRLTVL.

V and J are TRBV20-1 and TRBJ1-2; TCRdb gives TRBD1 as the D gene, but with no DNA this cannot be confirmed. CDR3 length equals 16 residues. CDR1 is DFQATT, CDR2 SNEGSKA, per germline (reference sequence). The CDR3 spells CSARDFRDPNENGYTF.

The chain recombines TRBV27 with TRBJ2-7. The CDR3 has 13 amino acids. Germline-derived CDR1 and CDR2 are MNHEY and SMNVEV (reference sequence). CDR3 amino acids: CASSFNGVHEQYF.

By frequency, this clonotype is medium-sized. The chain recombines TRBV5-1 with TRBJ1-1. This CDR3 is built from 14 residues. The germline V gene has CDR1 SGHRS and CDR2 YFSETQ. CDR3 amino acids: CASSQANTNTEAFF.

CDR3 residues: CASRGGFDYEQYF. This chain connects TRBV2 to TRBJ2-7; the TCRdb call, TRBD2, lacks DNA for checking. Germline V gene lookup returns CDR1 SNHLY and CDR2 FYNNEI. This CDR3 has 13 residues.

The chain recombines TRBV9 with TRBJ1-3. The CDR3 is made up of 15 amino acids. Germline CDR1 is SGDLS and CDR2 is YYNGEE. This CDR3 is CASSAVAASGNTIYF.

The CDR3 reads CAISEKGADTEAFF. The chain combines TRBV10-3 with TRBJ1-1; no DNA is available, so the TRBD1 call from TCRdb remains unchecked. This CDR3 contains 14 residues. Germline CDR1 ENHRY, CDR2 SYGVKD.

The chain uses TRBV28 and TRBJ2-3; there is no DNA to check the TCRdb D call of TRBD2. The V gene's germline CDR1 is MDHEN and CDR2 SYDVKM. The CDR3 runs to 16 residues. This CDR3 is CASSPDGWEEADTQYF.

In terms of frequency, this clonotype is medium-sized (0.01 to 0.1%). This rearrangement joins TRBV7-8 to TRBJ1-1. Looked up from germline, CDR1 is SGHVS and CDR2 is FQNEAQ. This CDR3 has 16 amino acids. CDR3 amino acids: CASSQGPRRLDTEAFF. The full variable domain, rest sourced from reference TRBV7-8 and TRBJ1-1, is GAGVSQSPRYKVAKRGQDVALRCDPISGHVSLFWYQQALGQGPEFLTYFQNEAQLDKSGLPSDRFFAERPEGSVSTLKIQRTQQEDSAVYLCASSQGPRRLDTEAFFGQGTRLTVV.

This clonotype is classed as medium-sized by frequency. The genes are TRBV14 and TRBJ1-1. Germline V gene lookup returns CDR1 SGHDN and CDR2 FVKESK. There are 13 residues in the CDR3. This CDR3 reads CASSSTMNTEAFF.

This clonotype counts as medium-sized (0.01 to 0.1%) by frequency. Here the CDR3 reads CASSQDLQIRGYTF. The chain joins TRBV4-3 to TRBJ1-2. This CDR3 comprises 14 residues. Germline V gene data show CDR1 as LGHNA and CDR2 as YSLEER.

V and J are TRBV5-6 and TRBJ2-1; the D gene TCRdb calls, TRBD2, cannot be checked with no DNA. Germline assignment: CDR1 SGHDT and CDR2 YYEEEE. The CDR3 sequence is 15 residues long. This CDR3 reads CASTQPPGGRDEQFF. The complete variable domain, with remaining parts taken from reference TRBV5-6 and TRBJ2-1, reads DAGVTQSPTHLIKTRGQQVTLRCSPKSGHDTVSWYQQALGQGPQFIFQYYEEEERQRGNFPDRFSGHQFPNYSSELNVNALLLGDSALYLCASTQPPGGRDEQFFGPGTRLTVL.